This TCR beta chain derives from a study of T cell repertoires in cytomegalovirus infection. TCRdb analysed the reads with MiXCR anew, one entry per CDR3 protein. Of some 230,000 distinct CDR3 sequences listed, 20% to 25% are singletons. The sequenced sample consisted of CD8+ T cells from PBMCs. This clonotype originated in a human donor in good health (CMV status not recorded). Some clones in this sample may be carry-over from other donors' samples.

This CDR3 reads CSVRDRSNYGYTF. The CDR3 DNA reads as TGCAGCGTAAGGGACAGGAGTAACTATGGCTACACCTTC. The chain recombines TRBV29-1 with TRBJ1-2; 8 bases are shared with TRBD1. The junction had 4 bases not matched to a gene; V was cut back by 6 bases and J by 1 base. This CDR3 spans 13 amino acids. CDR1 is SQVTM, CDR2 ANQGSEA, per germline.